The entry that follows covers one T cell receptor beta chain sequence. Its cognate antigen is unknown. The sample originates from a study of blood T cells in healthy people across ages. Study conclusions and caveats: Measured against age, TCR beta diversity per million T cells decreased in a roughly linear manner. Researchers report that TCR beta diversity correlated strongly with naive T cell percentage.

Combining a sample-barcoded 5' primer with a J-beta primer mix, a second PCR ran for 7 to 11 cycles. MiXCR, applied by TCRdb to the 5' RACE reads, yields one record per CDR3 protein. The sample holds approximately 1,700,000 distinct CDR3 sequences; approximately 39% are singletons and the top ten take 20% to 25%. Healthy Caucasians from Russia aged roughly 6 to 95 served as donors. Isolated per sample were at least 6 million PBMCs. Germline V gene sequence: CDR1 MNHNS, CDR2 SASEGT. V lost 2 bases to trimming and J lost 3 bases; unmatched junction nucleotides: 6. CDR3 length: 15 amino acids. The clonotype originates from a human donor in good health. Sequences were obtained from blood. J is TRBJ1-2 and V is TRBV6-1, with 7 bases fitting TRBD1. This CDR3 is CASSETGTAYYGYTF. The CDR3 nucleotides are TGTGCCAGCAGTGAAACTGGGACAGCTTACTATGGCTACACCTTC.